Below are 15 T cell receptor beta chains sequenced from a single sample in a study of TIL therapy for anti-PD-1-resistant metastatic lung cancer. The immunoSEQ assay was v3. This table comes from immunoSEQ multiplex PCR, and its TCRdb copy is limited to in-frame clones, with some not included. Among over 20,000 clones listed, roughly 79% were seen once. Noted time point: pre-treatment sample, taken before nivolumab and TIL therapy. The specimen was blood, collected at baseline. Every receptor here comes from a person aged 25 to 79 with non-small cell lung cancer.

The V and J genes are TRBV6-1 and TRBJ1-1; 9 nucleotides match TRBD1. Trimming at V came to 2 bases and at J to 6 bases, leaving 4 bases not matched to a gene. CDR3 length equals 14 residues. Germline values: CDR1 MNHNS, CDR2 SASEGT. The CDR3 protein is CASSEPTGGAEAFF. The CDR3 region has the DNA TGTGCCAGCAGTGAACCGACAGGGGGGGCTGAAGCTTTCTTT.

This clone was seen once. The CDR3 DNA is TGTGCCAGTAGTATAGGAGGAGGGAGTGGGGCAGATACGCAGTATTTT. It translates to CASSIGGGSGADTQYF. The J gene is TRBJ2-3, the V gene TRBV19, with a possible D match to TRBD2 (6 bases). Germline V CDR1 and CDR2: LNHDA, SQIVND (reference sequence). This CDR3 spans 16 amino acids. Trimming left V 1 base short and J 4 bases short, with 15 bases between. The full variable domain, in which reference TRBV19 and TRBJ2-3 provide the parts outside the CDR3, is DGGITQSPKYLFRKEGQNVTLSCEQNLNHDAMYWYRQDPGQGLRLIYYSQIVNDFQKGDIAEGYSVSREKKESFPLTVTSAQKNPTAFYLCASSIGGGSGADTQYFGPGTRLTVL.

The chain is built from TRBV9 and TRBJ1-1, with 8 nucleotides matching TRBD1. The CDR3 length is 15 residues. V lost 3 bases to trimming and J lost 1 base; unmatched junction nucleotides: 5. Germline CDR1 and CDR2: SGDLS and YYNGEE. In nucleotides, the CDR3 is TGTGCCAGCAGCGAGGGGACAGGCGGGAACACTGAAGCTTTCTTT. It codes for CASSEGTGGNTEAFF.

The chain links TRBV4-2 to TRBJ1-2; possible D gene TRBD1, 6 bases. This CDR3 region has 17 residues. Trimming removed 0 bases at V and 4 bases at J, with 18 bases between. Germline-derived CDR1 and CDR2 are LGHNA and YNFKEQ. CDR3 nucleotides: TGTGCCAGCAGCCAAGAGGCCGGGGGCCGAGGGGGCTATGGCTACACCTTC. It is translated as CASSQEAGGRGGYGYTF.

The genes are TRBV25-1 and TRBJ2-5; 7 bases agree with TRBD2. In germline, CDR1 is MGHDK, CDR2 SYGVNS. V shed 4 bases and J 2 bases; nucleotides not matched to a gene: 13. The CDR3 is 17 residues long. The CDR3 loop is CASSAGGWGIAQETQYF. The CDR3 DNA sequence: TGTGCCAGCAGTGCCGGGGGGTGGGGGATAGCGCAAGAGACCCAGTACTTC.

This clone was observed once. In nucleotides, the CDR3 is TGTGCCAGCAGGCGGGACGGCTACGAGCAGTACTTC. It codes for CASRRDGYEQYF. The J gene is TRBJ2-7, the V gene TRBV6-5, with D perhaps matching TRBD2 (6 bases). V was shortened by 6 bases and J by 3 bases, with 9 bases between the two germline ends. The CDR3 contains 12 residues. Germline V gene lookup returns CDR1 MNHEY and CDR2 SVGAGI.

The chain uses TRBV11-3 and TRBJ2-3; perhaps D is TRBD1 or TRBD2 (6 bases each). The germline V gene encodes CDR1 SGHNT and CDR2 YENEEA. The V and J ends lost 5 bases and 1 base respectively, with 13 bases between them. The CDR3 has 15 amino acids. CDR3 bases: TGTGCCAGCAGCCGAGGGGGGCGCGGCACAGATACGCAGTATTTT. Translated, it gives CASSRGGRGTDTQYF.

The genes are TRBV7-9 and TRBJ2-3; weak D call: TRBD2 (5 bases). The CDR3 runs 15 residues. Germline V gene sequence: CDR1 SEHNR, CDR2 FQNEAQ (reference sequence). V was pared by 1 base and J by 4 bases, with 12 bases between. CDR3 region: CASSLEGAVADTQYF. CDR3 sequence (DNA): TGTGCCAGCAGCTTAGAGGGAGCCGTGGCAGATACGCAGTATTTT.

This chain uses TRBV11-2 with TRBJ1-2; D perhaps matches TRBD1 (5 bases). The CDR3 loop spans 14 amino acids. V was shortened by 0 bases and J by 6 bases, with 11 bases between the two germline ends. Germline V lookup: CDR1 SGHAT, CDR2 FQNNGV. In DNA form, the CDR3 reads TGTGCCAGCAGCTTAGACCAGGGCGTCCATGGCTACACCTTC. The encoded protein is CASSLDQGVHGYTF. Using reference TRBV11-2 and TRBJ1-2 for the parts outside the CDR3, the full variable domain is EAGVAQSPRYKIIEKRQSVAFWCNPISGHATLYWYQQILGQGPKLLIQFQNNGVVDDSQLPKDRFSAERLKGVDSTLKIQPAKLEDSAVYLCASSLDQGVHGYTFGSGTRLTVV.

The J gene is TRBJ1-5, the V gene TRBV19, with 10 bases identical to TRBD1. J lost 2 bases, V lost 4 bases, and 8 bases had no gene match. CDR1 and CDR2 (germline): LNHDA, SQIVND (reference sequence). This CDR3 comprises 17 residues. The CDR3 sequence: CASSTLSGTGGNQPQHF. The CDR3 bases are TGTGCCAGTAGTACCCTCTCCGGGACAGGGGGCAATCAGCCCCAGCATTTT.

V usage is TRBV10-3 and J usage is TRBJ1-2; 12 positions agree with TRBD1. This CDR3 has 14 residues. Germline V CDR1 and CDR2: ENHRY, SYGVKD. V lost 3 bases, J lost 6 bases, and 2 bases stayed unmatched. The CDR3 sequence is CAISERDRGHGYTF. The CDR3, as DNA: TGTGCCATCAGTGAAAGGGACAGGGGGCATGGCTACACCTTC.

This chain links TRBV4-1 with TRBJ2-7, with a weak D call TRBD2 (5 bases). With 0 bases removed from V and 7 bases from J, the gap between germline ends came to 13 bases. The CDR3 has 14 residues. From germline, CDR1 is MGHRA and CDR2 YSYEKL. CDR3 region: CASSQDGLFREQYF. The CDR3 nucleotides read TGCGCCAGCAGCCAAGATGGACTGTTTAGGGAGCAGTACTTC.

The J gene is TRBJ1-5, the V gene TRBV6-5, with D possibly matching TRBD1 (6 bases). Germline CDR1 and CDR2: MNHEY and SVGAGI. The CDR3 extends over 15 amino acids. The V end was cut by 6 bases, the J end by 5 bases, with 17 bases between. CDR3 nucleotides: TGTGCCAGCAGGCCCTCGACAGGTTCATATCAGCCCCAGCATTTT. Amino acid sequence: CASRPSTGSYQPQHF.

The gene calls are TRBV28 and TRBJ2-7; D call uncertain. Per the germline V gene, CDR1 is MDHEN and CDR2 is SYDVKM. Trimming shortened V by 3 bases and J by 4 bases, and 7 bases separated the two germline ends. The length of the CDR3 is 12 residues. The CDR3 nucleotides read TGTGCCAGCAGTTTTCAGGAGTACGAGCAGTACTTC. Its protein product is CASSFQEYEQYF.

V usage is TRBV29-1 and J usage is TRBJ2-6; D gene unclear. The CDR3 has 15 residues. CDR1 SQVTM and CDR2 ANQGSEA come from the germline V gene. V lost 7 bases to trimming and J lost 0 bases, with 13 bases between them. CDR3 sequence reads: CSASGRSSGANVLTF. The CDR3, as DNA: TGCAGCGCCTCCGGACGGAGCTCTGGGGCCAACGTCCTGACTTTC.